This T cell receptor beta chain was observed in a study of cytomegalovirus exposure and HLA in healthy donors. Study-level findings and limits: A missense variant in DCLRE1C was later tied to TCR beta V- and J-gene trimming. The CMV antigen specificity of a few CMV-associated chains was confirmed through in vitro analysis.

On this clone itself: Its target is not known.

The CDR3 length is 13 residues. Trimming shortened V by 2 bases and J by 5 bases, and 10 bases separated the two germline ends. Looked up from germline, CDR1 is MNHEY and CDR2 is SVGAGI. PCR was performed using 60 Vbeta and 13 Jbeta primers. TCRdb keeps only in-frame clones here, not all; method: immunoSEQ multiplex PCR. The profile shows about 140,000 clones, around 79% of them singletons. The chain couples TRBV6-5 to TRBJ2-7, with TRBD1 as a possible D gene (7 bases). The material sequenced was PBMCs. The receptor comes from a man between 18 and 29 years old in good health and CMV-seronegative. The DNA for the CDR3 is TGTGCCAGCAGTTACGTCAGGGGGGACGAGCAGTACTTC. This sequence encodes CASSYVRGDEQYF.